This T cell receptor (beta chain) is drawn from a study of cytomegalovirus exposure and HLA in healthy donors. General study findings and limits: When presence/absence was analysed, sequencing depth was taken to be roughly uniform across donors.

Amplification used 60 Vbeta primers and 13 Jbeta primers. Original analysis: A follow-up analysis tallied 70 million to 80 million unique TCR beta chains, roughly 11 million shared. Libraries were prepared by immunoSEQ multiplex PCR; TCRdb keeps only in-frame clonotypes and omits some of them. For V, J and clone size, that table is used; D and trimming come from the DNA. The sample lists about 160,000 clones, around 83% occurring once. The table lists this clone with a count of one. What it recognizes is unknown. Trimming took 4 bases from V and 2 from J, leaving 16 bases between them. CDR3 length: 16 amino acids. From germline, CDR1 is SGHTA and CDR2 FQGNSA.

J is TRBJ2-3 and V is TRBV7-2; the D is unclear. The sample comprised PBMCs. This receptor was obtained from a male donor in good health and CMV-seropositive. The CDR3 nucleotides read TGTGCCAGCAGCTCCTTTTTGCGGAGATTCACAGATACGCAGTATTTT. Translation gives CASSSFLRRFTDTQYF.